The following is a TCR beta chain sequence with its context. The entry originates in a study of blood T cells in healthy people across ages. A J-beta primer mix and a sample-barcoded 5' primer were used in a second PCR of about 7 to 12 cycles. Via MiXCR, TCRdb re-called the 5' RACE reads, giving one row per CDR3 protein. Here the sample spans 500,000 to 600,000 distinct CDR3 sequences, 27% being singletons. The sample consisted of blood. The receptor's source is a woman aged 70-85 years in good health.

CDR3 in DNA: TGTGCCAGCAACCCCTCAATAGCCTACAATGAGCAGTTCTTC. Protein: CASNPSIAYNEQFF. This chain connects TRBV7-2 to TRBJ2-1; no definite D call. V lost 7 bases and J lost 2, with 12 bases in between. Germline V gives CDR1 SGHTA, CDR2 FQGNSA. The CDR3 consists of 14 residues.